These 14 T cell receptor beta chains came from one sample sequenced in a study of cytomegalovirus exposure and HLA in healthy donors. The repertoire was sequenced with immunoSEQ multiplex PCR; TCRdb's copy has only in-frame clones and lacks some. The table has about 100,000 clones, over 75% seen once; the top ten hold 3% to 3.5%. Sequencing input: PBMCs. The receptors were sampled from a woman under 30 in good health and CMV-seronegative.

This clone showed up just once. The gene calls are TRBV6-1 and TRBJ2-1; tentative D call: TRBD1 (6 bases). Germline V gives CDR1 MNHNS, CDR2 SASEGT. The CDR3 contains 13 residues. V dropped 3 bases and J dropped 5 bases, with 8 bases sitting between them. The CDR3 DNA follows: TGTGCCAGCAGTGAGGGGGCGAACAATGAGCAGTTCTTC. It codes for CASSEGANNEQFF.

The chain links TRBV5-8 to TRBJ1-3; no clear D. CDR1 is SGHTS and CDR2 is YDEGEE in the germline V gene. The CDR3 covers 16 residues. V was trimmed by 7 bases and J by 0 bases, leaving 17 bases between them. The CDR3 sequence: CASPQVGSLSGNTIYF. The CDR3, as DNA: TGTGCCAGCCCCCAGGTCGGCAGTCTCTCTGGAAACACCATATATTTT. The variable domain in full, completed from reference TRBV5-8 and TRBJ1-3, reads EAGVTQSPTHLIKTRGQQATLRCSPISGHTSVYWYQQALGLGLQFLLWYDEGEERNRGNFPPRFSGRQFPNYSSELNVNALELEDSALYLCASPQVGSLSGNTIYFGEGSWLTVV.

This rearrangement joins TRBV14 to TRBJ2-3; 7 bases map to TRBD1. In germline, CDR1 is SGHDN, CDR2 FVKESK. The CDR3 loop spans 16 amino acids. J was trimmed by 2 bases and V by 4 bases; bases with no gene match: 9. CDR3 nucleotides: TGTGCCAGCAGCCGGGGCCGGGACAGAATCACAGATACGCAGTATTTT. This encodes CASSRGRDRITDTQYF.

The chain is built from TRBV10-2 and TRBJ2-2; no firm D call. CDR3 length: 15 amino acids. Trimming removed 3 bases at V and 2 bases at J, with 10 bases between. The germline CDR1 and CDR2 sequences are WSHSY and SAAADI. The DNA for the CDR3 is TGCGCCAGCAGTGAACGGCGGAGCAACACCGGGGAGCTGTTTTTT. It codes for CASSERRSNTGELFF.

For this clone: Other DNA sequences in the same sample also yield this CDR3. The gene calls are TRBV7-9 and TRBJ2-5, with 8 bases lining up with TRBD1. The CDR3 has 13 amino acids. With V trimmed by 2 bases and J by 4 bases, 0 bases remained unmatched. Germline CDR1 SEHNR, CDR2 FQNEAQ (reference sequence). The CDR3, as DNA: TGTGCCAGCAGCTTAACAGGGGGAGAGACCCAGTACTTC. This gives the protein CASSLTGGETQYF. Complete variable domain (other parts from reference TRBV7-9 and TRBJ2-5): DTGVSQNPRHKITKRGQNVTFRCDPISEHNRLYWYRQTLGQGPEFLTYFQNEAQLEKSRLLSDRFSAERPKGSFSTLEIQRTEQGDSAMYLCASSLTGGETQYFGPGTRLLVL.

This rearrangement joins TRBV5-1 to TRBJ2-2, with D unresolved. Germline CDR1 reads SGHRS; CDR2 reads YFSETQ. V was clipped by 4 bases and J by 6 bases, with 4 bases between them. The CDR3 totals 11 residues. CDR3 residues: CASSRAGELFF. The CDR3, as DNA: TGCGCCAGCAGCCGCGCCGGGGAGCTGTTTTTT.

This chain uses TRBV14 with TRBJ1-4; D perhaps matches TRBD1 (6 bases). The CDR3 runs 16 residues. V lost 1 base, J lost 3 bases, and 12 bases lay in between. Germline V gene data show CDR1 as SGHDN and CDR2 as FVKESK. The CDR3 bases are TGTGCCAGCAGCCAAGGGAAGGGGGTGTCTAATGAAAAACTGTTTTTT. It yields the protein CASSQGKGVSNEKLFF.

This rearrangement joins TRBV30 to TRBJ1-1, with D possibly being TRBD1 (5 bases). The CDR3 runs 13 residues. The germline V gene encodes CDR1 GTSNPN and CDR2 SVGIG (reference sequence). Deletions cut 1 base from V and 1 base from J, with 7 bases between. Here the CDR3 DNA reads TGTGCCTGGAGTGGACAGAGGAACACTGAAGCTTTCTTT. Translation: CAWSGQRNTEAFF.

This chain uses TRBV5-1 with TRBJ2-3, with 8 bases identical to TRBD2. The CDR3 spans 16 residues. CDR1 and CDR2 (germline): SGHRS, YFSETQ. Losses at the gene ends were 0 bases for V and 3 bases for J; bases not matched to a gene: 6. The CDR3 region has the DNA TGCGCCAGCAGCTTGGCCGGGGTAGCGGGAACAGATACGCAGTATTTT. Amino acids: CASSLAGVAGTDTQYF. Full variable domain (outside the CDR3, taken from reference TRBV5-1 and TRBJ2-3): KAGVTQTPRYLIKTRGQQVTLSCSPISGHRSVSWYQQTPGQGLQFLFEYFSETQRNKGNFPGRFSGRQFSNSRSEMNVSTLELGDSALYLCASSLAGVAGTDTQYFGPGTRLTVL.

The chain employs TRBV25-1 and TRBJ2-7, with 7 positions matching TRBD1. CDR1 MGHDK and CDR2 SYGVNS come from the germline V gene. V lost 2 bases to trimming and J lost 0 bases; unmatched junction nucleotides: 10. The CDR3 contains 17 residues. The CDR3 DNA is TGTGCCAGCAGTGAACCCAAAGGGGACAGTAGCTCCTACGAGCAGTACTTC. Translating it yields CASSEPKGDSSSYEQYF.

The rearrangement uses TRBV11-2 and TRBJ2-7; 7 bases align to TRBD2. Unmatched junction bases numbered 7, after V lost 4 bases and J lost 1 base. This CDR3 spans 15 amino acids. Germline V gene data show CDR1 as SGHAT and CDR2 as FQNNGV. The CDR3 here is CASSSLGGGSYEQYF. The CDR3 DNA is TGTGCCAGCAGCTCGTTGGGCGGGGGATCCTACGAGCAGTACTTC.

This rearrangement joins TRBV30 to TRBJ1-1; no clear D gene. Germline loops: CDR1 GTSNPN, CDR2 SVGIG (reference sequence). The CDR3 is made up of 13 amino acids. V lost 2 bases, J lost 1 base, and 8 bases lay in between. The DNA for the CDR3 is TGTGCCTGGAGTAAAGAGGGGAACACTGAAGCTTTCTTT. It is translated as CAWSKEGNTEAFF.

The CDR3 coding sequence is TGTGCCAGCAAAAGTAGCTCTGGGGCCAACGTCCTGACTTTC. As protein: CASKSSSGANVLTF. The chain employs TRBV5-8 and TRBJ2-6; D is uncertain. Trimming removed 6 bases at V and 0 bases at J, with 7 bases between. Germline CDR1 is SGHTS and CDR2 is YDEGEE. This CDR3 has 14 residues.

The chain carries TRBV11-1 and TRBJ1-6, with D possibly matching TRBD1 (5 bases). The CDR3 is 15 amino acids. CDR1 SGHAT and CDR2 FQDESV come from the germline V gene (reference sequence). Trimming cost V 0 bases and J 7 bases, with 10 bases left between them. The CDR3 protein is CASSLASGNNSPLHF. The DNA for the CDR3 is TGTGCCAGCAGCTTAGCATCAGGGAACAATTCACCCCTCCACTTT.